This T cell receptor (beta chain) was captured by sequencing in a study of T cells in Graves' hyperthyroidism and ophthalmopathy. This clonotype was seen ten or more times. Germline V gene data show CDR1 as GTSNPN and CDR2 as SVGIG (reference sequence). Trimming took 3 bases from V and 1 from J; bases not matched to a gene: 11. The CDR3 is 16 residues long. There were TCR beta CDR3 regions amplified from RNA transcripts. HTBI primers were employed in a first-round RT-PCR of the TCR CDR3. TCRdb recomputed calls from the multiplex PCR reads with MiXCR, one row per CDR3 protein. The table lists around 540,000 distinct CDR3 sequences, 15% to 20% of them singletons. Lactation, pregnancy, other autoimmune disease or uncontrolled infection excluded patients. Isolation of PBMCs was performed on around 9.7 ml fresh peripheral blood.

Source material: blood. This TCR came from a woman between 25 and 40 years old with Graves' ophthalmopathy. The chain carries TRBV30 and TRBJ2-7, with 8 bases aligning to TRBD1. The CDR3 region is CAWSRAGRDRSYEQYF. As DNA, the CDR3 is TGTGCCTGGAGCCGAGCTGGGCGGGACAGGTCCTACGAGCAGTACTTC.